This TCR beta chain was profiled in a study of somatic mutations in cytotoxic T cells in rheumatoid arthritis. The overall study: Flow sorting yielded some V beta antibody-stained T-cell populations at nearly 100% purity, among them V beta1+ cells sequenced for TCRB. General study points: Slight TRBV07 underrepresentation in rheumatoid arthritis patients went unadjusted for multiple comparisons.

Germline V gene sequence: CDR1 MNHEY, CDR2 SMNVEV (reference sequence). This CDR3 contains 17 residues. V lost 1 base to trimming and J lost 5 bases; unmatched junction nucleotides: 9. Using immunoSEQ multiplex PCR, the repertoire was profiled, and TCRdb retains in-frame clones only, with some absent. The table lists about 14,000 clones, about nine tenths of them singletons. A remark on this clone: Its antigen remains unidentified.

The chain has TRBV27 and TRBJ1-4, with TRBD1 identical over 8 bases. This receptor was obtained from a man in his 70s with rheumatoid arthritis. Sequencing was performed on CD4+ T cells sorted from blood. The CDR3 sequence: CASSLLYRGRANEKLFF. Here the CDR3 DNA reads TGTGCCAGCAGTTTATTATACAGGGGGAGAGCCAATGAAAAACTGTTTTTT. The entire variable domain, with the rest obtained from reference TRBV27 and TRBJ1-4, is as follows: EAQVTQNPRYLITVTGKKLTVTCSQNMNHEYMSWYRQDPGLGLRQIYYSMNVEVTDKGDVPEGYKVSRKEKRNFPLILESPSPNQTSLYFCASSLLYRGRANEKLFFGSGTQLSVL.